The TCR beta chain described here comes from a study of beta chain features in type 1 diabetes. For the study at large: Investigators examined roughly 99,000,000 sorted cells across all samples.

Study-wide findings and caveats: TCRB CDR3s from Type 1 diabetes patients were moderately but significantly shorter in all four CD4+ subsets. Whether HLA type influences TCRB rearrangement remained unresolved here. It was among patients, rather than healthy donors, that naive, central memory and Treg TCRB repertoires appeared more similar. Over-representation of high TCR-expressing cells was a possible consequence of cDNA sequencing.

This clone has just a few counts. Its antigen remains unknown. All of the isolated RNA was reverse transcribed, so expressed TCRB transcripts were sequenced. TCRdb's table, derived via immunoSEQ multiplex PCR, lists solely in-frame clones and lacks some. This table holds hundreds of thousands of clones, about 13% found once. Material for sequencing was naive CD4+ T cells from blood. The sequence derives from a man aged 25-45 years with type 1 diabetes.

The DNA for the CDR3 is TGTGCCAGCAGTACTAGCGGGAGCTACAATGAGCAGTTCTTC. The encoded protein is CASSTSGSYNEQFF. This chain links TRBV7-9 with TRBJ2-1; the match to TRBD2 covers 11 bases. This CDR3 has 14 residues. Germline CDR1 SEHNR, CDR2 FQNEAQ (reference sequence). V shed 6 bases, J shed 3 bases, and the junction held 1 base outside the gene matches.